This T cell receptor beta chain originates from a study of shared clonotypes between healthy human individuals. Study as a whole: The donor pool was made up of two women and a few men aged 18 to 49.

The CDR3 loop spans 15 amino acids. Germline V CDR1 and CDR2: LNHDA, SQIVND (reference sequence). V lost 4 bases and J 4 bases, leaving 16 bases between the germline ends. Scientists sequenced DNA from unsorted PBMC on ten immunoSEQ deep assay plates. Authors' data handling: ImmunoSEQ junction-only sequences lacked quality scores, so their filtering differed. The method was immunoSEQ multiplex PCR; TCRdb's version includes in-frame clones alone and lacks a portion of them. V and J calls and clone size are given by that table; D and trimming were obtained from the DNA. The sample has some 470,000 clones, 76% seen once.

The source is a woman between 40 and 50 years old in good health. Some clones in this sample may be carry-over from other donors' samples. The chain couples TRBV19 to TRBJ1-2; D might be TRBD1 (5 bases). The sample taken for sequencing was PBMCs. CDR3 sequence reads: CASSTRQPAGYGYTF. As DNA, the CDR3 is TGTGCCAGTAGTACCAGACAGCCAGCGGGCTATGGCTACACCTTC. The full variable domain, completed using reference TRBV19 and TRBJ1-2, is DGGITQSPKYLFRKEGQNVTLSCEQNLNHDAMYWYRQDPGQGLRLIYYSQIVNDFQKGDIAEGYSVSREKKESFPLTVTSAQKNPTAFYLCASSTRQPAGYGYTFGSGTRLTVV.